The 5 T cell receptor beta chains below all came from one sample that was sequenced in a study of CD8 T cells in ankylosing spondylitis. Using its own MiXCR run on the 5' RACE reads, TCRdb lists one record per CDR3 protein. The sample has roughly 180,000 distinct CDR3 sequences, 9.8% seen once. Specimen: blood, either unsorted or a sorted T cell fraction (not recorded which). The receptors stem from a female donor with ankylosing spondylitis or in good health (not recorded which).

The table lists this clonotype with a few counts. The CDR3 DNA is TGTGCCAGCAGTTTGGGCCCCAACACCGGGGAGCTGTTTTTT. It codes for CASSLGPNTGELFF. V usage is TRBV12-3 or TRBV12-4 and J usage is TRBJ2-2; unclear D gene. V was cut by 3 bases and J by 2 bases, with 7 bases left in between. This CDR3 contains 14 residues.

This sequence joins TRBV29-1 and TRBJ2-2; 9 nucleotides line up with TRBD2. CDR3 length: 16 residues. Losses at the gene ends were 4 bases for V and 4 bases for J; bases not matched to a gene: 10. In germline, CDR1 is SQVTM, CDR2 ANQGSEA. CDR3 sequence: CSVVPAGGMGTGELFF. As DNA, the CDR3 is TGCAGCGTTGTTCCAGCGGGAGGAATGGGCACCGGGGAGCTGTTTTTT.

The V and J genes are TRBV7-6 and TRBJ2-3; D unclear. This CDR3 comprises 14 residues. The V end lost 1 base, the J end lost 3 bases, and 8 bases lay between the germline ends. Germline V CDR1 and CDR2: SGHVS, FNYEAQ. The CDR3 nucleotides read TGTGCCAGCAGCTTAGTACAGAATACAGATACGCAGTATTTT. Translating gives CASSLVQNTDTQYF.

The chain joins TRBV4-2 to TRBJ2-7, with 7 nucleotides matching TRBD2. V trimming: 1 base; J trimming: 2 bases; junction bases outside the gene matches: 5. Germline CDR1 reads LGHNA; CDR2 reads YNFKEQ. The length of the CDR3 is 15 residues. CDR3 residues: CASSQGTSAAYEQYF. As DNA, the CDR3 is TGTGCCAGCAGCCAAGGAACTAGCGCCGCCTACGAGCAGTACTTC.

This clonotype was observed at least ten times. This chain uses TRBV5-4 with TRBJ1-1; possible D gene TRBD1, 5 bases. V gave up 4 bases and J gave up 3 bases, with 7 bases separating them. The length of the CDR3 is 12 residues. Germline V gene sequence: CDR1 SGHNT, CDR2 YYREEE (reference sequence). The CDR3 nucleotides are TGTGCCAGCAGCGGGGGAGACACTGAAGCTTTCTTT. This codes for CASSGGDTEAFF. Using reference TRBV5-4 and TRBJ1-1 for the parts outside the CDR3, the full variable domain is ETGVTQSPTHLIKTRGQQVTLRCSSQSGHNTVSWYQQALGQGPQFIFQYYREEENGRGNFPPRFSGLQFPNYSSELNVNALELDDSALYLCASSGGDTEAFFGQGTRLTVV.